The 27 T cell receptor beta chains listed next were all sequenced from one sample in a study of identical twins. TCRdb re-analysed the 5' RACE reads in MiXCR, keeping a single row per CDR3 protein. The repertoire holds under 800,000 distinct CDR3 sequences, with approximately 21% as singletons. The same sample was also used in a study of T cells expressing NK-cell markers.

The sample consisted of PBMCs. These receptor sequences come from a woman aged 18-29 years in good health.

This clonotype was counted between two and nine times. The V gene is TRBV3-1, the J gene TRBJ2-1; the match to TRBD2 covers 7 bases. With 0 bases clipped from V and 10 bases from J, the junction kept 3 bases outside the gene matches. Germline assignment: CDR1 LGHDT and CDR2 YNNKEL (reference sequence). This CDR3 has 13 amino acids. In nucleotides, the CDR3 is TGTGCCAGCAGCCAAGATGTCGGGAGGGAGCAGTTCTTC. Translation: CASSQDVGREQFF.

This clonotype was counted only a few times. V gene TRBV5-1 combines with J gene TRBJ2-1, with 7 bases aligning to TRBD2. Germline V lookup: CDR1 SGHRS, CDR2 YFSETQ. The CDR3 contains 21 residues. The ends lost 3 bases at V and 1 base at J; junction bases unmatched: 22. CDR3 nucleotide sequence: TGCGCCAGCAGCTGGCCCATAGACGGGGGGACTCCCGAGCGTTCCTACAATGAGCAGTTCTTC. Its translation: CASSWPIDGGTPERSYNEQFF.

The chain has TRBV12-3 or TRBV12-4 and TRBJ1-1; D is unresolved. Trimming shortened V by 5 bases and J by 12 bases, and 16 bases separated the two germline ends. This CDR3 has 12 residues. In DNA, the CDR3 is TGTGCCAGCAGTCTAAATACAGTAGGAACTTTCTTT. Its translation: CASSLNTVGTFF.

This clonotype was observed a handful of times. The chain has TRBV9 and TRBJ2-1, with TRBD2 matching 7 bases. Looked up from germline, CDR1 is SGDLS and CDR2 is YYNGEE. This CDR3 has 16 amino acids. The junction had 12 bases not matched to a gene; V was cut back by 2 bases and J by 7 bases. For the CDR3, the DNA is TGTGCCAGCAGCGTGAGACGGGCGGGAGACGGGAATGAGCAGTTCTTC. As protein: CASSVRRAGDGNEQFF. Variable domain in full (rest from reference TRBV9 and TRBJ2-1): DSGVTQTPKHLITATGQRVTLRCSPRSGDLSVYWYQQSLDQGLQFLIQYYNGEERAKGNILERFSAQQFPDLHSELNLSSLELGDSALYFCASSVRRAGDGNEQFFGPGTRLTVL.

The chain links TRBV19 to TRBJ2-7; D might be TRBD1 (6 bases). The ends were cut back, 10 bases at V and 0 bases at J, with 16 bases in the middle. CDR3 length equals 14 residues. Germline V CDR1 and CDR2: LNHDA, SQIVND (reference sequence). CDR3 amino acids: CATSKGESSYEQYF. CDR3 nucleotides: TGTGCCACTTCTAAGGGGGAGAGCTCCTACGAGCAGTACTTC.

This clonotype showed up just a few times. The chain uses TRBV7-6 and TRBJ2-1, with D unclear. The germline V gene encodes CDR1 SGHVS and CDR2 FNYEAQ. The V end was cut by 5 bases, the J end by 10 bases, with 15 bases between. The CDR3 sequence is 13 residues long. CDR3 bases: TGTGCCAGCAGCAGCAGACGGGTCGGGGAGCAGTTCTTC. This encodes CASSSRRVGEQFF.

The rearrangement uses TRBV7-2 and TRBJ2-7; D is perhaps TRBD2 (5 bases). The CDR3 totals 15 residues. V dropped 0 bases and J dropped 0 bases, with 9 bases sitting between them. The germline gives CDR1 SGHTA, CDR2 FQGNSA. CDR3 in amino acids: CASSLAVGSSYEQYF. DNA of the CDR3: TGTGCCAGCAGCTTAGCGGTGGGGAGCTCCTACGAGCAGTACTTC.

The chain carries TRBV12-3 or TRBV12-4 and TRBJ1-5, with D unresolved. This CDR3 region has 14 residues. V lost 8 bases to trimming and J lost 4 bases, with 15 bases between them. The CDR3 sequence: CASGKEVRNQPQHF. The CDR3 DNA follows: TGTGCCAGCGGAAAGGAGGTAAGAAATCAGCCCCAGCATTTT.

This clonotype has a handful of counts. The CDR3 sequence is CSARSTLITDTQYF. The CDR3 DNA follows: TGCAGTGCTCGATCGACCCTTATCACAGATACGCAGTATTTT. The V call is TRBV20-1, the J call TRBJ2-3; D is ambiguous. Germline-derived CDR1 and CDR2 are DFQATT and SNEGSKA (reference sequence). Trimming removed 5 bases from V and 2 bases from J, with 14 bases in between. The CDR3 length is 14 residues.

This chain joins TRBV7-2 and TRBJ2-1; 8 bases agree with TRBD1. The CDR3 is made up of 16 amino acids. With 3 bases clipped from V and 5 bases from J, the junction kept 9 bases outside the gene matches. The germline V gene encodes CDR1 SGHTA and CDR2 FQGNSA. The CDR3 reads CASSFAGQGRNNEQFF. CDR3 DNA: TGTGCCAGCAGCTTCGCTGGACAGGGAAGGAACAATGAGCAGTTCTTC.

The chain employs TRBV25-1 and TRBJ2-7, with TRBD2 as a possible D gene (5 bases). The CDR3 spans 14 residues. V was shortened by 7 bases and J by 0 bases, with 13 bases between the two germline ends. Germline CDR1 MGHDK, CDR2 SYGVNS. The CDR3 loop is CASKRQAVSYEQYF. The CDR3, as DNA: TGTGCCAGCAAGCGGCAGGCGGTCTCCTACGAGCAGTACTTC.

This clonotype has a handful of counts. V and J are TRBV12-3 or TRBV12-4 and TRBJ2-1; 12 nucleotides match TRBD2. The CDR3 consists of 16 residues. The trim removed 8 bases at V and 1 base at J, leaving 6 bases unmatched. The CDR3, as DNA: TGTGCCAGCGTAGGACTAGCGGGGAAATCCTACAATGAGCAGTTCTTC. It codes for CASVGLAGKSYNEQFF.

The chain recombines TRBV5-1 with TRBJ1-2; D is perhaps TRBD1 (5 bases). From germline, CDR1 is SGHRS and CDR2 YFSETQ. The V gene lost 4 bases and the J gene lost 5 bases, with 12 bases spanning the gap. The CDR3 runs 13 residues. The CDR3 DNA follows: TGCGCCAGCAGCGTAGACAGTCATTATGGCTACACCTTC. Its translation is CASSVDSHYGYTF.

The sample holds a few counts of this clonotype. The J gene is TRBJ1-2, the V gene TRBV6-5; D remains ambiguous. The V end was cut by 5 bases, the J end by 13 bases, with 17 bases between. CDR1 is MNHEY and CDR2 is SVGAGI in the germline V gene. This CDR3 region has 12 residues. CDR3 sequence: CASSDWLDTVTF. Here the CDR3 DNA reads TGTGCCAGCAGTGACTGGTTGGATACGGTCACCTTC.

The chain is built from TRBV12-3 or TRBV12-4 and TRBJ2-1; 8 bases line up with TRBD2. CDR3 length: 18 residues. The J segment lost 2 bases and the V segment lost 5 bases, leaving 14 bases of the junction unmatched. This chain's CDR3 is CASSPGSGGPFPYNEQFF. The DNA of the CDR3 is TGTGCCAGCAGTCCCGGCTCGGGAGGGCCATTTCCCTACAATGAGCAGTTCTTC.

The chain carries TRBV10-3 and TRBJ2-7; D is undetermined. The germline V gene has CDR1 ENHRY and CDR2 SYGVKD. V was clipped by 0 bases and J by 2 bases, with 11 bases between them. The CDR3 consists of 15 residues. This CDR3 is CAISESVGIAYEQYF. The CDR3 region has the DNA TGTGCCATCAGTGAGTCGGTGGGGATTGCCTACGAGCAGTACTTC.

This clonotype has more than one count but fewer than ten. This chain joins TRBV2 and TRBJ1-1; no clear D gene. CDR3 length: 13 residues. The V gene lost 5 bases and the J gene lost 5 bases, with 12 bases spanning the gap. Germline assignment: CDR1 SNHLY and CDR2 FYNNEI. The CDR3: CASSTGLGTEAFF. Here the CDR3 DNA reads TGTGCCAGCAGTACGGGGTTAGGGACTGAAGCTTTCTTT.

The chain is built from TRBV6-5 and TRBJ2-1; unclear D gene. Germline V gene sequence: CDR1 MNHEY, CDR2 SVGAGI. This CDR3 is built from 15 residues. V shed 4 bases and J shed 5 bases, with 15 bases lying between them. CDR3 DNA: TGTGCCAGCAGTTTATTTCTAGGTGGGAACAATGAGCAGTTCTTC. Protein product: CASSLFLGGNNEQFF.

The chain carries TRBV10-3 and TRBJ2-1; 10 nucleotides match TRBD2. J lost 5 bases, V lost 3 bases, and 7 bases had no gene match. The germline V gene encodes CDR1 ENHRY and CDR2 SYGVKD. CDR3 length: 16 residues. This CDR3 reads CAISDPSGRWDNEQFF. The CDR3 nucleotides are TGTGCCATCAGTGACCCTAGCGGGAGATGGGACAATGAGCAGTTCTTC.

This clonotype was counted a few times. The chain employs TRBV4-2 and TRBJ1-2; D gene ambiguous. This CDR3 contains 14 residues. V was shortened by 0 bases and J by 3 bases, with 8 bases between the two germline ends. Per germline, CDR1 LGHNA and CDR2 YNFKEQ. The CDR3 DNA reads TGTGCCAGCAGCCAAGATCGGCTTGACTATGGCTACACCTTC. Translated: CASSQDRLDYGYTF.

This clonotype was found a few times. V usage is TRBV20-1 and J usage is TRBJ2-1, with TRBD2 identical over 14 bases. The germline V gene encodes CDR1 DFQATT and CDR2 SNEGSKA (reference sequence). The CDR3 covers 15 residues. With V trimmed by 6 bases and J by 7 bases, 8 bases remained unmatched. CDR3 in DNA: TGCAGTGCGCGACTAGCGGGGGGGCGGGCTAATGAGCAGTTCTTC. The encoded protein is CSARLAGGRANEQFF.

The chain carries TRBV18 and TRBJ2-7; TRBD1 matches 7 bases. The trim removed 2 bases at V and 3 bases at J, leaving 4 bases unmatched. Germline lookup yields CDR1 KGHSH and CDR2 LQKENI. This CDR3 is built from 14 residues. The CDR3 region has the DNA TGTGCCAGCTCACCAAAGAGGGACAGCTACGAGCAGTACTTC. It encodes CASSPKRDSYEQYF.

A few counts support this clonotype. V gene TRBV10-3 combines with J gene TRBJ1-5; D may be TRBD1 (5 bases). The CDR3 loop spans 15 amino acids. Trimming cost V 6 bases and J 6 bases, with 18 bases left between them. The germline gives CDR1 ENHRY, CDR2 SYGVKD. As DNA, the CDR3 is TGTGCCATCAGCCCGGGACCGGACGGGGTTCAGCCCCAGCATTTT. It yields the protein CAISPGPDGVQPQHF.

The V gene is TRBV2, the J gene TRBJ1-5, with D tentatively TRBD1 (5 bases). CDR3 length equals 13 residues. V lost 7 bases and J 5 bases, leaving 12 bases between the germline ends. The germline V gene encodes CDR1 SNHLY and CDR2 FYNNEI. The CDR3 loop is CASIMDTYQPQHF. DNA for the CDR3: TGTGCCAGCATAATGGACACTTATCAGCCCCAGCATTTT.

This clonotype showed up just a few times. The genes are TRBV5-6 and TRBJ2-4; TRBD1 is a possible D gene (6 bases). The germline V and J ends were trimmed by 3 bases and 0 bases, with 10 bases remaining between them. Germline V lookup: CDR1 SGHDT, CDR2 YYEEEE. This CDR3 has 15 amino acids. This CDR3 is CASSSRGLAKNIQYF. Written as DNA, the CDR3 is TGTGCCAGCAGCTCTAGGGGGTTAGCCAAAAACATTCAGTACTTC.

V and J are TRBV19 and TRBJ2-1; 9 bases fit TRBD1. Trimming cost V 6 bases and J 2 bases; bases outside gene matches: 8. Germline CDR1 and CDR2: LNHDA and SQIVND (reference sequence). The CDR3 loop spans 16 amino acids. CDR3 protein: CASSRRGTGTYNEQFF. The CDR3 nucleotides are TGTGCCAGTAGCCGCCGGGGGACAGGGACCTACAATGAGCAGTTCTTC.

This clonotype was seen only a few times. The V and J genes are TRBV27 and TRBJ2-1; 11 nucleotides line up with TRBD2. Germline CDR1 is MNHEY and CDR2 is SMNVEV (reference sequence). V dropped 3 bases and J dropped 3; count of bases not matched to a gene: 4. The CDR3 sequence is 16 residues long. The CDR3 here is CASSLGLAVIYNEQFF. In nucleotides, the CDR3 is TGTGCCAGCAGTTTGGGACTAGCGGTGATCTACAATGAGCAGTTCTTC.